This passage covers 13 T cell receptor beta chains from one sample sequenced in a study of blood T cell repertoires in COVID-19. The data were produced by immunoSEQ multiplex PCR, yet TCRdb's version contains in-frame clones alone and is incomplete. The sample includes 150,000 to 200,000 clones, 70% to 90% of them seen just once. The sequenced material came from peripheral blood. The receptors here all came from a woman in her sixties or seventies with COVID-19, enrolled during active disease.

This clone was observed a few times. This chain links TRBV18 with TRBJ1-4, with 7 bases lining up with TRBD1. After removal of 5 bases from V and 5 bases from J, the junction contained 5 bases not matched to a gene. Germline lookup yields CDR1 KGHSH and CDR2 LQKENI. The CDR3 loop spans 14 amino acids. CDR3 DNA sequence: TGTGCCAGCTCATCGGGACAGAGGAATGAAAAACTGTTTTTT. Protein product: CASSSGQRNEKLFF.

CDR3 amino acids: CSVVVQGAGYGYTF. The CDR3 coding sequence is TGCAGCGTTGTGGTTCAGGGGGCGGGCTATGGCTACACCTTC. The rearrangement links TRBV29-1 to TRBJ1-2; 8 bases are a match to TRBD1. Germline assignment: CDR1 SQVTM and CDR2 ANQGSEA. This CDR3 has 14 amino acids. The ends lost 4 bases at V and 4 bases at J; junction bases unmatched: 8.

J is TRBJ1-2 and V is TRBV29-1; D might be TRBD1 (5 bases). This CDR3 comprises 13 residues. Trimming removed 3 bases from V and 1 base from J, with 9 bases in between. Per germline, CDR1 SQVTM and CDR2 ANQGSEA. CDR3 amino acids: CSVEWGSNYGYTF. The CDR3 nucleotides read TGCAGCGTTGAGTGGGGCAGTAACTATGGCTACACCTTC.

The rearrangement links TRBV19 to TRBJ1-2; D is uncertain. Germline V gene data show CDR1 as LNHDA and CDR2 as SQIVND (reference sequence). Trimming pared 3 bases from V and 1 base from J, leaving 9 bases between. There are 14 residues in the CDR3. The CDR3 here is CASSIGGNNYGYTF. CDR3 DNA sequence: TGTGCCAGTAGTATCGGCGGCAATAACTATGGCTACACCTTC.

CDR3 sequence (DNA): TGCGCCAGCAGCCCTCGACTGACAGCTAACTATGGCTACACCTTC. Translation gives CASSPRLTANYGYTF. This chain uses TRBV4-3 with TRBJ1-2, with a weak D call TRBD1 (5 bases). The length of the CDR3 is 15 residues. Germline V gene sequence: CDR1 LGHNA, CDR2 YSLEER. Trimming stripped 4 bases from V and 0 bases from J, with 12 bases between.

In its sample, this clone was seen once. The chain combines TRBV15 with TRBJ2-7, with D possibly being TRBD1 (6 bases). The CDR3 is 12 residues long. V gave up 5 bases and J gave up 6 bases, with 11 bases separating them. In germline, CDR1 is LNHNV, CDR2 YYDKDF (reference sequence). The CDR3 loop is CATSLRGIEQYF. CDR3 in DNA: TGTGCCACCAGCCTAAGGGGGATCGAGCAGTACTTC. Combining the CDR3 with reference TRBV15 and TRBJ2-7 gives the whole variable domain DAMVIQNPRYQVTQFGKPVTLSCSQTLNHNVMYWYQQKSSQAPKLLFHYYDKDFNNEADTPDNFQSRRPNTSFCFLDIRSPGLGDTAMYLCATSLRGIEQYFGPGTRLTVT.

The chain carries TRBV4-2 and TRBJ2-1, with TRBD2 matching 7 bases. CDR1 is LGHNA, CDR2 YNFKEQ, per germline. J was trimmed by 7 bases and V by 0 bases; bases with no gene match: 12. The CDR3 covers 17 residues. The CDR3: CASSQEPLAIDGNEQFF. The CDR3 nucleotides are TGTGCCAGCAGCCAAGAGCCACTAGCGATAGATGGGAATGAGCAGTTCTTC.

This chain connects TRBV11-2 to TRBJ2-7, with 7 nucleotides matching TRBD2. This CDR3 is 16 amino acids long. The trim removed 1 base at V and 3 bases at J, leaving 9 bases unmatched. The germline CDR1 and CDR2 sequences are SGHAT and FQNNGV. CDR3 region: CASSLAGGRGIYEQYF. For the CDR3, the DNA is TGTGCCAGCAGCTTAGCGGGCGGGAGAGGAATCTACGAGCAGTACTTC.

The chain couples TRBV12-3 or TRBV12-4 to TRBJ2-7; maybe TRBD1 (5 bases). CDR3 length: 13 residues. Between the trimmed V and J ends, which lost 3 bases and 4 bases, there was a span of 10 bases. CDR3 protein: CASSLGQEYEQYF. Written as DNA, the CDR3 is TGTGCCAGCAGTTTGGGGCAGGAGTACGAGCAGTACTTC.

J is TRBJ2-5 and V is TRBV15, with D perhaps TRBD2 (6 bases). Germline loops: CDR1 LNHNV, CDR2 YYDKDF (reference sequence). Trimming removed 0 bases at V and 1 base at J, with 9 bases between. The CDR3 contains 15 residues. DNA for the CDR3: TGTGCCACCAGCAGAGATGGGGGGTTCCAAGAGACCCAGTACTTC. Translated: CATSRDGGFQETQYF.

This chain links TRBV6-5 with TRBJ2-5, with 9 bases matching TRBD1. CDR1 is MNHEY and CDR2 is SVGAGI in the germline V gene. V trimming: 5 bases; J trimming: 3 bases; junction bases outside the gene matches: 1. The length of the CDR3 is 13 residues. Written as DNA, the CDR3 is TGTGCCAGCAGTCGGACAGGGGAAGAGACCCAGTACTTC. This translates into CASSRTGEETQYF.

CDR3 sequence (DNA): TGTGCCAGCAGCGTAGGGGGACAGGGGAGCCAAGAGACCCAGTACTTC. As protein: CASSVGGQGSQETQYF. The chain is built from TRBV9 and TRBJ2-5; the match to TRBD1 covers 10 bases. V was clipped by 0 bases and J by 1 base; unmatched bases: 3. Germline V CDR1 and CDR2: SGDLS, YYNGEE. The CDR3 length is 16 residues. The full variable domain, completed using reference TRBV9 and TRBJ2-5, is DSGVTQTPKHLITATGQRVTLRCSPRSGDLSVYWYQQSLDQGLQFLIQYYNGEERAKGNILERFSAQQFPDLHSELNLSSLELGDSALYFCASSVGGQGSQETQYFGPGTRLLVL.

The rearrangement links TRBV15 to TRBJ1-2; TRBD1 matches 7 bases. The J segment lost 10 bases and the V segment lost 2 bases, leaving 4 bases of the junction unmatched. The CDR3 runs 12 residues. Germline V CDR1 and CDR2: LNHNV, YYDKDF (reference sequence). The CDR3 sequence: CATSRLGTAYTF. In nucleotides, the CDR3 is TGTGCCACCAGCAGACTTGGGACAGCCTACACCTTC. Full variable domain (outside the CDR3, taken from reference TRBV15 and TRBJ1-2): DAMVIQNPRYQVTQFGKPVTLSCSQTLNHNVMYWYQQKSSQAPKLLFHYYDKDFNNEADTPDNFQSRRPNTSFCFLDIRSPGLGDTAMYLCATSRLGTAYTFGSGTRLTVV.